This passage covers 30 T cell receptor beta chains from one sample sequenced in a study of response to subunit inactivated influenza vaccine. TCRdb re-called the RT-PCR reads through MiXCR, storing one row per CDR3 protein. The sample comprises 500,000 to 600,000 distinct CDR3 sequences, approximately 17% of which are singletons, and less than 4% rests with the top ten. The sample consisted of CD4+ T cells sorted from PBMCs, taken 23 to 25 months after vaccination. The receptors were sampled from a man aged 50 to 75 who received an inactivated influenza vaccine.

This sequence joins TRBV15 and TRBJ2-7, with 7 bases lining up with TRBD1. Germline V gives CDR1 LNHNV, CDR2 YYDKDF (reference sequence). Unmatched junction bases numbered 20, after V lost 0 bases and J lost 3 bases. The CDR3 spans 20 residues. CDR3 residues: CATSRDYGSNRGGLFYEQYF. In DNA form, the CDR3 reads TGTGCCACCAGCAGAGATTATGGGTCAAACAGGGGCGGTCTATTCTACGAGCAGTACTTC.

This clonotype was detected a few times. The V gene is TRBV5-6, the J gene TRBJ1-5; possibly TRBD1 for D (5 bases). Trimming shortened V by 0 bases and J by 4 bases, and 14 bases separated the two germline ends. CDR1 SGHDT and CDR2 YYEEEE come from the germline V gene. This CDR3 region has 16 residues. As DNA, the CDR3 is TGTGCCAGCAGCTTGGTAGGGGCCGGTTCAAATCAGCCCCAGCATTTT. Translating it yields CASSLVGAGSNQPQHF. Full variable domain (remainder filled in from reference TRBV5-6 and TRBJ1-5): DAGVTQSPTHLIKTRGQQVTLRCSPKSGHDTVSWYQQALGQGPQFIFQYYEEEERQRGNFPDRFSGHQFPNYSSELNVNALLLGDSALYLCASSLVGAGSNQPQHFGDGTRLSIL.

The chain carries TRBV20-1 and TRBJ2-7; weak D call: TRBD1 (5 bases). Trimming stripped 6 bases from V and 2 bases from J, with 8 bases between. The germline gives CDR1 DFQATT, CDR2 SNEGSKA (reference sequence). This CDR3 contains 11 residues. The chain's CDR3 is CSARATYEQYF. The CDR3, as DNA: TGCAGTGCCAGGGCGACCTACGAGCAGTACTTC.

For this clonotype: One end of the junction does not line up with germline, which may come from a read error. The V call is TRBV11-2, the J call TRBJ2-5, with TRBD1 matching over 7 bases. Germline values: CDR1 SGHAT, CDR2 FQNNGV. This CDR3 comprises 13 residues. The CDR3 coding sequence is TGTGCCAGCAGTTTAGACAGGGTGGAGACCCAGTACTTC. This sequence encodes CASSLDRVETQYF.

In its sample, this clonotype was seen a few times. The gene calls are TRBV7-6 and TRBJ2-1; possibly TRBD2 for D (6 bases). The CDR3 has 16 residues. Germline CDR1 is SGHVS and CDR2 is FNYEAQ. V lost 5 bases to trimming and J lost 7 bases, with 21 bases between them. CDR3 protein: CASSPMSPLGRNEQFF. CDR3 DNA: TGTGCCAGCAGCCCTATGTCCCCATTGGGGAGGAATGAGCAGTTCTTC.

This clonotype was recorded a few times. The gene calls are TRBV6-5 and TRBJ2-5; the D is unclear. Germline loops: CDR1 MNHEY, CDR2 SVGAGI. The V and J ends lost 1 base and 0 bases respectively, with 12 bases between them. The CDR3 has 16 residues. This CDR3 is CASSYWPATYQETQYF. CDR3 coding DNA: TGTGCCAGCAGTTACTGGCCGGCTACGTACCAAGAGACCCAGTACTTC.

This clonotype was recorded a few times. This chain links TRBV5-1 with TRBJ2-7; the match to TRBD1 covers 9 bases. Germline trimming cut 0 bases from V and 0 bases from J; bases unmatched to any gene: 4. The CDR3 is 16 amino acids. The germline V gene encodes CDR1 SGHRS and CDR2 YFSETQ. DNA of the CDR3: TGCGCCAGCAGCTTGGAGGGGACAGGGTCCTCCTACGAGCAGTACTTC. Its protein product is CASSLEGTGSSYEQYF.

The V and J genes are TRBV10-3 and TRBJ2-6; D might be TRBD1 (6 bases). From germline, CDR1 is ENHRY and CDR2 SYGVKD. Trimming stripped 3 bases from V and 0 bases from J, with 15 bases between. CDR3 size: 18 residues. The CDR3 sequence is CAISEEGHLVSGANVLTF. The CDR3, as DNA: TGTGCCATCAGTGAAGAGGGACACCTAGTCTCTGGGGCCAACGTCCTGACTTTC.

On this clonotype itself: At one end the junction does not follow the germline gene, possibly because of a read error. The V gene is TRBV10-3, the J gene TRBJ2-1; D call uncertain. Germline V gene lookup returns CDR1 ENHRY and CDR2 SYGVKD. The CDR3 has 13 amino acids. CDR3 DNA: TGTGCCATCCGTGACCGCCCTCGGAATGAGCAGTTCTTC. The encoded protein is CAIRDRPRNEQFF.

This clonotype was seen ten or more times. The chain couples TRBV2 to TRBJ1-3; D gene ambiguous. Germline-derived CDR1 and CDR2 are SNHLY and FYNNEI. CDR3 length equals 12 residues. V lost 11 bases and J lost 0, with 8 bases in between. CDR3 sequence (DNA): TGTGCCTACAAAGCCTCTGGAAACACCATATATTTT. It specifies CAYKASGNTIYF.

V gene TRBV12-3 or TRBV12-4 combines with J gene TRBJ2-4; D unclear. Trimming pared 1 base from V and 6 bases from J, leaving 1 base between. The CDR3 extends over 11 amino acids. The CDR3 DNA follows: TGTGCCAGCAGTTTAGGAAACATTCAGTACTTC. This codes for CASSLGNIQYF.

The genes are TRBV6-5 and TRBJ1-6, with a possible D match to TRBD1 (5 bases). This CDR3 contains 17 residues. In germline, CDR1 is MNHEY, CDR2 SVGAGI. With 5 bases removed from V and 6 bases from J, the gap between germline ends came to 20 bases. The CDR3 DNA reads TGTGCCAGCAGTAAAGGGACGGACCTCATGTCTAATTCACCCCTCCACTTT. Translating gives CASSKGTDLMSNSPLHF.

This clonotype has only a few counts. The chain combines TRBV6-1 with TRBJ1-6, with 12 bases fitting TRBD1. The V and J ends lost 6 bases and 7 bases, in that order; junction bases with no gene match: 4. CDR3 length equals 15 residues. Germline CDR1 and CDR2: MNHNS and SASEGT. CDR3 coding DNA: TGTGCCAGCAGGACAGGGACAGGGGGCAATTCACCCCTCCACTTT. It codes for CASRTGTGGNSPLHF.

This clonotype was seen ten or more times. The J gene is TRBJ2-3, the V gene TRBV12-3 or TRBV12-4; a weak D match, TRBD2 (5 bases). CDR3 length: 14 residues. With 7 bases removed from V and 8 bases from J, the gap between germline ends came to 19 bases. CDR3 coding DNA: TGTGCCAGCACCGTGAGGGTTCAAGACGGTACGCAGTATTTT. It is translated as CASTVRVQDGTQYF.

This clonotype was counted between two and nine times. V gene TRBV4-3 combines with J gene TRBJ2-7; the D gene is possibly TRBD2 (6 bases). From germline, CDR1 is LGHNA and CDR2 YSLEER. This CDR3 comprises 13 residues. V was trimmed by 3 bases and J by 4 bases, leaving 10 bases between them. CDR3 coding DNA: TGCGCCAGCAGCCAGCGACTAGATTACGAGCAGTACTTC. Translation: CASSQRLDYEQYF.

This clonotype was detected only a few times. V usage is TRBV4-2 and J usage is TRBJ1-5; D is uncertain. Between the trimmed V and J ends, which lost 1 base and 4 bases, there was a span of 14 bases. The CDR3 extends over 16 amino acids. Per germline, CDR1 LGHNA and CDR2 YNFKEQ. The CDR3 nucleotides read TGTGCCAGCAGCCAAGGTGGGGTGCACCCTAATCAGCCCCAGCATTTT. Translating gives CASSQGGVHPNQPQHF.

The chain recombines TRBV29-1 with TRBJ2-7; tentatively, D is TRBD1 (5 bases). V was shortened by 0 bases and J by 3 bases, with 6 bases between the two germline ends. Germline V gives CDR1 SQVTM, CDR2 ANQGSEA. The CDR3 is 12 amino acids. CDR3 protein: CSVEEQGYEQYF. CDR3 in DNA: TGCAGCGTTGAAGAGCAGGGCTACGAGCAGTACTTC.

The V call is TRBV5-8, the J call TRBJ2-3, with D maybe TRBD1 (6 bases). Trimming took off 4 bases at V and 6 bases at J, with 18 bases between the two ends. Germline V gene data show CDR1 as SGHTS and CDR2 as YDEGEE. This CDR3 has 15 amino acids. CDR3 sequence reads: CASSPGQFDRDTQYF. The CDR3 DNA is TGTGCCAGCAGCCCCGGACAGTTCGACAGGGATACGCAGTATTTT.

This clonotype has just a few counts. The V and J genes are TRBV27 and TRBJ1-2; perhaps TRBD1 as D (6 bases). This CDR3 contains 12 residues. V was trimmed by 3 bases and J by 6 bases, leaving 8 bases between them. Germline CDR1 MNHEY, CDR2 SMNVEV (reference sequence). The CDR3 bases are TGTGCCAGCAGTTTCAGGGGCGATGGCTACACCTTC. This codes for CASSFRGDGYTF.

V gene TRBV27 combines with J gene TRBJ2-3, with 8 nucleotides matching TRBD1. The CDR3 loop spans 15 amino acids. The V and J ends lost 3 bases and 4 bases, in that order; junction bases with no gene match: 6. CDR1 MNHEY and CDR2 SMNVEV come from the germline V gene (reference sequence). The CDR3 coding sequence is TGTGCCAGCAGTTTCGGCAGGGGGCTGGCAGATACGCAGTATTTT. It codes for CASSFGRGLADTQYF.

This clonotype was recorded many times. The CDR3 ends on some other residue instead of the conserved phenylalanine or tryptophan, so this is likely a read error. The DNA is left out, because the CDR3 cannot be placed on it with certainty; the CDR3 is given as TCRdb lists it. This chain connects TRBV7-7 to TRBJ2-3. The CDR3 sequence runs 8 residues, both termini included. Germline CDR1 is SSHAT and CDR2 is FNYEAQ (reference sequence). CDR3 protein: CASSLSHL.

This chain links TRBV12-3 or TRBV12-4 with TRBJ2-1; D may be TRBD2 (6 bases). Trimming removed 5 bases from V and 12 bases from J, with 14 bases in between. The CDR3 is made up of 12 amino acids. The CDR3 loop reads CASSPTSLVQFF. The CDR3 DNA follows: TGTGCCAGCAGTCCAACTAGCCTAGTGCAGTTCTTC.

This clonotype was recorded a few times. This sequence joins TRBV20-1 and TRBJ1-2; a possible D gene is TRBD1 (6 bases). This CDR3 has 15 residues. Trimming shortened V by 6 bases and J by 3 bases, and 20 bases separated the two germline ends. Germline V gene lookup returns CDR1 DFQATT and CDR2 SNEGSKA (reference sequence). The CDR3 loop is CSAGETGREDYGYTF. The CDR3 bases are TGCAGTGCCGGGGAAACAGGGCGGGAGGACTATGGCTACACCTTC.

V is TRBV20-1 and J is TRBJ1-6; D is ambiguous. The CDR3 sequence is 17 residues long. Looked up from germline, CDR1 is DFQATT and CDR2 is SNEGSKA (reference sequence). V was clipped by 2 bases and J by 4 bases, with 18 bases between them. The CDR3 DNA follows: TGCAGTGCTAGAACGGTTGGCGGGTTGATGTATAATTCACCCCTCCACTTT. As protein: CSARTVGGLMYNSPLHF.

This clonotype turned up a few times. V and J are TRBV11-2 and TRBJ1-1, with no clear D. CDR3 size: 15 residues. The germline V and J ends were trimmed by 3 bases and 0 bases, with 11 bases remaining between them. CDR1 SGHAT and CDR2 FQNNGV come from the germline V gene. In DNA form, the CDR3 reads TGTGCCAGCAGCTTGGCGAGTAGGGTGAACACTGAAGCTTTCTTT. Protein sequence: CASSLASRVNTEAFF.

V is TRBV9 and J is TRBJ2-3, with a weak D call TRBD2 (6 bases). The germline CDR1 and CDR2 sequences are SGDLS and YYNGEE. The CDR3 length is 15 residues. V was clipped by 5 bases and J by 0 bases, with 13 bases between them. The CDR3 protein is CASSLWRGSTDTQYF. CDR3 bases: TGTGCCAGCAGTCTGTGGCGGGGAAGCACAGATACGCAGTATTTT.

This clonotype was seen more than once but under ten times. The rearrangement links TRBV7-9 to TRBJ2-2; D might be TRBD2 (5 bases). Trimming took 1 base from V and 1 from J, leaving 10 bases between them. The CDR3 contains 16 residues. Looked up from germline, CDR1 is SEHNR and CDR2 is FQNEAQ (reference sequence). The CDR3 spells CASSLGGLKNTGELFF. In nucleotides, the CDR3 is TGTGCCAGCAGCTTAGGAGGGTTGAAGAACACCGGGGAGCTGTTTTTT.

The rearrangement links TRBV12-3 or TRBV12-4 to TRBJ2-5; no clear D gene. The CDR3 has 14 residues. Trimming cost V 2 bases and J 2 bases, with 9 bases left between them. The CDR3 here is CASSLRAVQETQYF. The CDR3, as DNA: TGTGCCAGCAGTTTAAGGGCAGTTCAAGAGACCCAGTACTTC.

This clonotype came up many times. The CDR3 DNA reads as TGCAGTGCTAGTTCGGGGGTCCCAGATACGCAGTATTTT. It codes for CSASSGVPDTQYF. The V and J genes are TRBV20-1 and TRBJ2-3, with D maybe TRBD2 (6 bases). CDR3 length: 13 residues. In germline, CDR1 is DFQATT, CDR2 SNEGSKA (reference sequence). V shed 3 bases and J shed 4 bases, with 11 bases lying between them.

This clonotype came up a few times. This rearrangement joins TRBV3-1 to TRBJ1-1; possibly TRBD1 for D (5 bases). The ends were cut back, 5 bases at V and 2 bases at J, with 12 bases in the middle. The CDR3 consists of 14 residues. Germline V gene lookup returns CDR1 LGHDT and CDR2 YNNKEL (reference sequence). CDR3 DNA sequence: TGTGCCAGCAGCATCTTGGGGGAAAACACTGAAGCTTTCTTT. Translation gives CASSILGENTEAFF. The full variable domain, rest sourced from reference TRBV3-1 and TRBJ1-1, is DTAVSQTPKYLVTQMGNDKSIKCEQNLGHDTMYWYKQDSKKFLKIMFSYNNKELIINETVPNRFSPKSPDKAHLNLHINSLELGDSAVYFCASSILGENTEAFFGQGTRLTVV.